This T cell receptor (beta chain) was observed in a study of OX40 agonist ivuxolimab in advanced cancers. In the study overall: Eligibility admitted prior anti-PD-1, anti-PD-L1 or anti-CTLA-4 therapy; around 41% had some. Overall study results and limits: Both CD4+ and CD8+ T cell populations in blood had undergone clonal expansion by week 6 at 0.1 to 3.0 mg/kg. CD4+ T cells averaged fewer expanded clones than CD8+ T cells.

In germline, CDR1 is SGHTA, CDR2 FQGNSA. V gave up 5 bases and J gave up 6 bases, with 14 bases separating them. This CDR3 comprises 13 residues. Here immunoSEQ multiplex PCR was the method, and the copy in TCRdb shows in-frame clones only, minus some. The repertoire holds roughly 79,000 clones, under 90% seen once, with around 0.5% in the top ten. In regard to this clone: No antigen is known for it.

Blood specimens came from baseline, cycle 4 day 1, and cycle 7 day 1. This sequence joins TRBV7-2 and TRBJ2-7, with D possibly TRBD2 on 5 matching bases. The TCR was taken from an adult with an advanced solid tumor such as melanoma, head and neck, liver or kidney cancer. Here the sequenced sample was CD4+ or CD8+ T cells sorted from blood, taken in a trial of the OX40 agonist ivuxolimab. The CDR3 sequence: CASSAGLVREQYF. In DNA form, the CDR3 reads TGTGCCAGCAGCGCCGGACTCGTACGCGAGCAGTACTTC.